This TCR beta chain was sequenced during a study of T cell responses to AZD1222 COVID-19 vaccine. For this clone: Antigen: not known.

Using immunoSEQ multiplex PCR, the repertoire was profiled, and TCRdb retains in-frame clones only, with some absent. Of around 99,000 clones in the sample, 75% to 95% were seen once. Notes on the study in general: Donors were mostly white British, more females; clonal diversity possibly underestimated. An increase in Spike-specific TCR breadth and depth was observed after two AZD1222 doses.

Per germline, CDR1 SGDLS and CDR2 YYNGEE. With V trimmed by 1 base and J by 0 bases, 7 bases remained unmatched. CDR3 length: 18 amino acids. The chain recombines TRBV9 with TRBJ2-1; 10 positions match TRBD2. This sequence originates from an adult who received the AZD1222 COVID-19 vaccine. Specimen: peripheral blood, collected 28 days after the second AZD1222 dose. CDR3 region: CASSVKREGSSSYNEQFF. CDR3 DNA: TGTGCCAGCAGCGTAAAGCGGGAGGGATCGAGCTCCTACAATGAGCAGTTCTTC.